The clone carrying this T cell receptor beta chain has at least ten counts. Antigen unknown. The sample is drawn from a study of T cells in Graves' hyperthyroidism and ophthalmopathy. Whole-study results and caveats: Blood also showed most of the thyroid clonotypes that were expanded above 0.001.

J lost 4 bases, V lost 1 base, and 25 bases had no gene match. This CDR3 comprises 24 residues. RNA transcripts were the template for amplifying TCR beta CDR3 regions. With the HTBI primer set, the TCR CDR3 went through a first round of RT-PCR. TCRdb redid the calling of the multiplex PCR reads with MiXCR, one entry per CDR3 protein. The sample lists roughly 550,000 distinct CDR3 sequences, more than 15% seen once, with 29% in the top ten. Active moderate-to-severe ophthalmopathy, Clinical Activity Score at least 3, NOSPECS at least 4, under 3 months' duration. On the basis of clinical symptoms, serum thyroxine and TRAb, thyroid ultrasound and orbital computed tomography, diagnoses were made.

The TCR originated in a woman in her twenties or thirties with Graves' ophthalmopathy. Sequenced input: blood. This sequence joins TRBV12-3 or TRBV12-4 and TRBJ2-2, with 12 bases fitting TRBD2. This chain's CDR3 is CASSLDTWLAGLAGEKSSTGELFF. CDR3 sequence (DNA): TGTGCCAGCAGTTTAGATACCTGGCTAGCGGGACTAGCGGGCGAAAAGTCGAGCACCGGGGAGCTGTTTTTT.